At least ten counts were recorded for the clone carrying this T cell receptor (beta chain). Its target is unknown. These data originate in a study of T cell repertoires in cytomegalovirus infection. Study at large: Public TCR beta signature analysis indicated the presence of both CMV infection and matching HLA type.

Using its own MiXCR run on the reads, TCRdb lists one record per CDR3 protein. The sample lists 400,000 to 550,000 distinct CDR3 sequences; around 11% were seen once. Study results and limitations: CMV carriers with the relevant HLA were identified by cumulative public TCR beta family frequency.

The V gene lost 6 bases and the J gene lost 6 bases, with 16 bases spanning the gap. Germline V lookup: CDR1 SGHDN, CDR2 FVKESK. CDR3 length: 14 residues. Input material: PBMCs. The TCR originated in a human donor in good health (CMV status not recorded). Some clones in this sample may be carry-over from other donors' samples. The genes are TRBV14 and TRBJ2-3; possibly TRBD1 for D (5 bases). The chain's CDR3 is CASRYGPAGDTQYF. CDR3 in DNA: TGTGCCAGCAGATACGGTCCAGCAGGGGATACGCAGTATTTT. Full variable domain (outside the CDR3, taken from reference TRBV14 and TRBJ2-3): EAGVTQFPSHSVIEKGQTVTLRCDPISGHDNLYWYRRVMGKEIKFLLHFVKESKQDESGMPNNRFLAERTGGTYSTLKVQPAELEDSGVYFCASRYGPAGDTQYFGPGTRLTVL.